These 18 T cell receptor beta chains came from one sample sequenced in a study of blood T cells in healthy people across ages (dated by TCRdb to between 2014 and 2017). Library preparation employed 5' RACE. Sequencing was performed on an Illumina HiSeq 2500. A second PCR of about 6 to 11 cycles was run with a J-beta primer mix and a sample-barcoded 5' primer. TCRdb reanalyzed the raw reads on its own, using fastp at Q25 for trimming and MiXCR for clone calling, and kept in-frame beta chains. Rows are unified per CDR3 protein, each entry keeping the most common DNA and genes. Within this sample are about 680,000 distinct CDR3 sequences, with approximately 49% of them counted one time only. 25% to 35% of the sample rests with the top ten. The sample was blood. The receptor source for this set is an older woman in good health.

This clonotype is a singleton in its sample. V gene TRBV20-1 combines with J gene TRBJ2-3, with D unresolved. V was shortened by 0 bases and J by 0 bases, with 7 bases between the two germline ends. The CDR3 loop spans 14 amino acids. Germline V CDR1 and CDR2: DFQATT, SNEGSKA (reference sequence). In nucleotides, the CDR3 is TGCAGTGCTAGAGATATAATCAGCACAGATACGCAGTATTTT. This sequence encodes CSARDIISTDTQYF.

This clonotype came up a few times. V is TRBV7-9 and J is TRBJ2-7; a possible D gene is TRBD2 (7 bases). The DNA end is a closer match to TRBJ2-1, so the J assignment may be wrong. The CDR3 spans 13 residues. Germline V gene data show CDR1 as SEHNR and CDR2 as FQNEAQ (reference sequence). Here the CDR3 reads CASSLAGGPEQFF. CDR3 nucleotide sequence: TGTGCCAGCAGCTTAGCGGGGGGGCCCGAGCAGTTCTTC.

The chain recombines TRBV7-2 with TRBJ2-7; 10 positions agree with TRBD1. Near its end, the DNA agrees better with TRBJ2-5, so the J call may be wrong. The CDR3 runs 16 residues. Germline CDR1 reads SGHTA; CDR2 reads FQGNSA. For the CDR3, the DNA is TGTGCCAGCAGCTTAATGACAGGGGGCCAGGGAAAGACCCAGTACTTC. It encodes CASSLMTGGQGKTQYF.

The gene calls are TRBV12-3 or TRBV12-4 and TRBJ2-1, with D uncertain. V gave up 3 bases and J gave up 8 bases, with 5 bases separating them. This CDR3 contains 11 residues. CDR3 protein: CASSLRHEQFF. In DNA, the CDR3 is TGTGCCAGCAGTTTGAGGCATGAGCAGTTCTTC.

This chain uses TRBV29-1 with TRBJ1-1; D is unresolved. From germline, CDR1 is SQVTM and CDR2 ANQGSEA. The CDR3 totals 12 residues. V was clipped by 4 bases and J by 11 bases, with 17 bases between them. As DNA, the CDR3 is TGCAGCGTTGGTCCTGGAGTGGGAGAGGCTTTCTTT. It specifies CSVGPGVGEAFF.

A single count supports this clonotype. The CDR3 protein is CSVGRGSSSTDTQYF. DNA of the CDR3: TGCAGCGTGGGGCGGGGGAGCTCTAGCACAGATACGCAGTATTTT. This rearrangement joins TRBV29-1 to TRBJ2-3; 7 nucleotides line up with TRBD2. V gave up 6 bases and J gave up 0 bases; unmatched junction bases: 9. Germline CDR1 is SQVTM and CDR2 is ANQGSEA. The length of the CDR3 is 15 residues.

The chain combines TRBV7-2 with TRBJ2-7; D is uncertain. Germline loops: CDR1 SGHTA, CDR2 FQGNSA. The CDR3 extends over 15 amino acids. Trimming stripped 4 bases from V and 0 bases from J, with 13 bases between. CDR3 loop: CASSSGGWSSYEQYF. In DNA, the CDR3 is TGTGCCAGCAGCTCCGGTGGATGGAGCTCCTACGAGCAGTACTTC.

There are a few counts of this clonotype. The V gene is TRBV20-1, the J gene TRBJ1-1; 12 nucleotides agree with TRBD1. Per germline, CDR1 DFQATT and CDR2 SNEGSKA (reference sequence). The CDR3 contains 16 residues. V dropped 1 base and J dropped 5; count of bases not matched to a gene: 8. The CDR3 protein is CSARALWDRGQTEAFF. In DNA, the CDR3 is TGCAGTGCTAGAGCTTTATGGGACAGGGGGCAAACTGAAGCTTTCTTT.

The genes are TRBV20-1 and TRBJ2-1; D ambiguous. Germline assignment: CDR1 DFQATT and CDR2 SNEGSKA (reference sequence). CDR3 length: 11 residues. Trimming shortened V by 3 bases and J by 8 bases, and 8 bases separated the two germline ends. The CDR3 sequence is CSASQSDEQFF. The DNA for the CDR3 is TGCAGTGCTAGTCAAAGCGATGAGCAGTTCTTC.

J is TRBJ1-4 and V is TRBV20-1; D unclear. The V and J ends lost 2 bases and 8 bases respectively, with 9 bases between them. This CDR3 spans 12 amino acids. Per the germline V gene, CDR1 is DFQATT and CDR2 is SNEGSKA (reference sequence). The CDR3 spells CSARSEDEKLFF. CDR3 coding DNA: TGCAGTGCTAGATCTGAGGACGAAAAACTGTTTTTT.

The CDR3 spells CSAGTDYEQYF. DNA of the CDR3: TGCAGTGCTGGGACAGACTACGAGCAGTACTTC. The chain uses TRBV20-1 and TRBJ2-7, with 7 bases lining up with TRBD1. Germline CDR1 DFQATT, CDR2 SNEGSKA (reference sequence). Trimming took 5 bases from V and 3 from J; bases not matched to a gene: 1. The CDR3 loop spans 11 amino acids.

The J gene is TRBJ2-7, the V gene TRBV7-2, with 10 bases aligning to TRBD1. With V trimmed by 4 bases and J by 5 bases, 11 bases remained unmatched. The CDR3 runs 16 residues. Germline values: CDR1 SGHTA, CDR2 FQGNSA. CDR3 sequence reads: CASSSASGTGVNEQYF. The CDR3 bases are TGTGCCAGCAGCTCGGCTTCCGGGACAGGGGTCAACGAGCAGTACTTC.

This clonotype came up many times. This sequence joins TRBV7-2 and TRBJ2-5, with 10 bases identical to TRBD2. Germline V gives CDR1 SGHTA, CDR2 FQGNSA. The CDR3 runs to 15 residues. With 5 bases clipped from V and 4 bases from J, the junction kept 7 bases outside the gene matches. CDR3 coding DNA: TGTGCCAGCAGCAAAGCGGGAGGGTTGGGAGAGACCCAGTACTTC. As protein: CASSKAGGLGETQYF.

To note about this clonotype: The junction differs from germline at one of its ends, possibly a read error. The J gene is TRBJ2-3, the V gene TRBV15; D remains unclear. CDR1 and CDR2 from the germline V gene are LNHNV and YYDKDF (reference sequence). The CDR3 has 13 residues. The CDR3 coding sequence is TGTGCCACCGGCAGCGATTACACAGATACGCAGTATTTT. This encodes CATGSDYTDTQYF.

This clonotype occurred a few times. The rearrangement links TRBV12-3 or TRBV12-4 to TRBJ2-1; TRBD1 matches 10 bases. This CDR3 has 14 amino acids. After removal of 6 bases from V and 6 bases from J, the junction contained 5 bases not matched to a gene. CDR3 coding DNA: TGTGCCAGCAGAGGGACAGGGGAAGGCAATGAGCAGTTCTTC. Amino acids: CASRGTGEGNEQFF.

This clonotype came up a few times. The gene calls are TRBV10-2 and TRBJ2-5, with D unclear. CDR3 length: 14 amino acids. CDR1 and CDR2 from the germline V gene are WSHSY and SAAADI. V lost 0 bases, J lost 4 bases, and 9 bases lay in between. The CDR3 nucleotides read TGCGCCAGCAGTGAGTCCAACAAGGGAGAGACCCAGTACTTC. Its protein is CASSESNKGETQYF.

V gene TRBV28 combines with J gene TRBJ2-7; D ambiguous. Germline loops: CDR1 MDHEN, CDR2 SYDVKM. V was clipped by 7 bases and J by 3 bases, with 10 bases between them. The CDR3 sequence is 12 residues long. The CDR3 region is CASIGNSYEQYF. The CDR3 DNA sequence: TGTGCCAGCATTGGGAACAGCTACGAGCAGTACTTC. Drawing the rest from reference TRBV28 and TRBJ2-7, the complete variable domain is DVKVTQSSRYLVKRTGEKVFLECVQDMDHENMFWYRQDPGLGLRLIYFSYDVKMKEKGDIPEGYSVSREKKERFSLILESASTNQTSMYLCASIGNSYEQYFGPGTRLTVT.

The chain combines TRBV15 with TRBJ1-4; D uncertain. The CDR3 runs to 14 residues. Germline CDR1 LNHNV, CDR2 YYDKDF (reference sequence). The V end was cut by 3 bases, the J end by 5 bases, with 10 bases between. The CDR3 loop reads CATSSGSGNEKLFF. DNA for the CDR3: TGTGCCACCAGCAGTGGGTCGGGGAATGAAAAACTGTTTTTT.